This T cell receptor beta chain emerged from a study of persistence of HIV-infected CD4 T cells. Study-level information: Suppressive ART had lasted a median of roughly eight years. Whole-study results and caveats: TCR oligoclonality correlated with proviral oligoclonality in the same sorted populations. Degenerate expanded CDR3beta sequences were enriched among CMV- and Gag-responding cells.

The stimulus was lysate of CMV-infected fibroblasts, around 10 ug/mL. Memory cells lacking CD40L and CD69 with high CD45RO were sorted. A note on this clone: The antigen remains unidentified.

The libraries were made with immunoSEQ version 4 in survey mode. Assay used: immunoSEQ multiplex PCR; TCRdb lists only in-frame clones, some missing. The sample lists some 41,000 clones, less than 90% occurring once. Sequencing used CD4+ T cells sorted from PBMCs after 18-hour stimulation, obtained from a patient who received antiretroviral therapy. This TCR derives from an adult man with HIV who was CMV-seropositive.

The CDR3 here is CSARLGDGYTF. CDR3 in DNA: TGCAGTGCTAGATTAGGCGATGGCTACACCTTC. This chain connects TRBV20-1 to TRBJ1-2; D remains unclear. CDR1 and CDR2 (germline): DFQATT, SNEGSKA (reference sequence). CDR3 length equals 11 residues. With 2 bases removed from V and 6 bases from J, the gap between germline ends came to 7 bases.